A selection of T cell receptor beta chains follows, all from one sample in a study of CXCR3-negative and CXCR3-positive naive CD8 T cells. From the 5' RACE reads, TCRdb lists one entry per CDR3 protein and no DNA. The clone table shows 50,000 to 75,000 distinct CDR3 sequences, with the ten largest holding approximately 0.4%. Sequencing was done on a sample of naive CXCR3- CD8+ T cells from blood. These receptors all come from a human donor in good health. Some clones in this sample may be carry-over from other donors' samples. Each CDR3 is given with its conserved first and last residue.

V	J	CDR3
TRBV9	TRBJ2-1	CASSVYVSGGYHNEQFF
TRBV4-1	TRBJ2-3	CASSRSGTGASTDTQYF
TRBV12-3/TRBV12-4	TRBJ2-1	CASSTRTSGVRNEQFF
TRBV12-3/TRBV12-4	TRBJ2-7	CASTTTSFEQYF
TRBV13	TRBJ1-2	CASSLGLGARGYTF
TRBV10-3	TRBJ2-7	CAISAGGPGYEQYF
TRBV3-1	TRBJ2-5	CASSQDPYGKETQYF
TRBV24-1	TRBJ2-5	CATSDLHGGSETQYF
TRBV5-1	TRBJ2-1	CASSLGINHEQFF
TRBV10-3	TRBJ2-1	CAISPGTWQFF
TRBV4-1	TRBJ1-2	CASSQDYGDTYYGYTF
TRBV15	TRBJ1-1	CATRGDRAGDTEAFF
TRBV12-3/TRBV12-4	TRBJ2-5	CASSLLQGGETQYF
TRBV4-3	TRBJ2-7	CASSQFSADSYEQYF
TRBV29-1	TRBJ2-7	CSVDPTGRRSSYEQYF
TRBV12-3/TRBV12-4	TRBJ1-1	CATNDHRGNTEAFF
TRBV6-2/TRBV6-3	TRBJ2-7	CASSYGTDSYEQCF
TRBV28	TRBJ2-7	CASSRPPDRGAYEQYF
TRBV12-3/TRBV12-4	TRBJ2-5	CASSLSAVRETQYF
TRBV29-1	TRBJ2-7	CSVEDGRGLLYEQYF
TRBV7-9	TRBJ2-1	CASSRPGQGIDEQFF
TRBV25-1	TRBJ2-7	CATPGTTEYEQYF
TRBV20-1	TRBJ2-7	CSAKDEGSYEQYF
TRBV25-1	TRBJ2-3	CASSELWEGTDTQYF
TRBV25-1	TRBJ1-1	CASSPTVNTEAFF
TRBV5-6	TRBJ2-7	CASSSGRDYEQYF
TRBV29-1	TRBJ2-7	CSGGTGNEQYF